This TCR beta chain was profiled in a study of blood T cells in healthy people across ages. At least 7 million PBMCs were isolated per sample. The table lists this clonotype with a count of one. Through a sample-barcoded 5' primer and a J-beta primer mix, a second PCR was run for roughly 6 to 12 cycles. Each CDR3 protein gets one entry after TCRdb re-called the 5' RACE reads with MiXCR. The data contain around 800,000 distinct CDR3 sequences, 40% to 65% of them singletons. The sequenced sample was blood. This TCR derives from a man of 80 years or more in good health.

In nucleotides, the CDR3 is TGTGCCAGCAGAGCCGTGTATGGAAGCTCCTACGAGCAGTACTTC. Its translation is CASRAVYGSSYEQYF. V is TRBV27 and J is TRBJ2-7; D not resolved. V was cut by 6 bases and J by 0 bases, with 15 bases left in between. The CDR3 sequence is 15 residues long. Germline V gives CDR1 MNHEY, CDR2 SMNVEV (reference sequence).